Shown below are 8 T cell receptor beta chains from a single sample sequenced in a study of cytomegalovirus exposure and HLA in healthy donors. The PCR ran on 60 Vbeta and 13 Jbeta primers. Measured with immunoSEQ multiplex PCR; TCRdb has only the in-frame clones, and not every one. The top ten hold 3.5% to 4.5% of the sample, which has about 130,000 clones, around 85% seen once. Sequencing was done on a sample of PBMCs. These receptors were obtained from a man between 18 and 29 years old in good health and CMV-seropositive.

The rearrangement joins TRBV30 to TRBJ2-3; 9 bases are a match to TRBD1. The CDR3 is 16 residues long. The trim removed 2 bases at V and 2 bases at J, leaving 8 bases unmatched. From germline, CDR1 is GTSNPN and CDR2 SVGIG (reference sequence). CDR3 sequence: CAWSRGQGTSTDTQYF. The CDR3 region has the DNA TGTGCCTGGAGTAGGGGACAGGGAACTTCCACAGATACGCAGTATTTT.

The DNA for the CDR3 is TGTGCCAGCAGCTTAGGGGGACAGGGAGGGTACGAGCAGTACTTC. Translated: CASSLGGQGGYEQYF. J is TRBJ2-7 and V is TRBV11-2; 9 nucleotides agree with TRBD1. Looked up from germline, CDR1 is SGHAT and CDR2 is FQNNGV. With 1 base clipped from V and 4 bases from J, the junction kept 5 bases outside the gene matches. CDR3 size: 15 residues. Variable domain in full (rest from reference TRBV11-2 and TRBJ2-7): EAGVAQSPRYKIIEKRQSVAFWCNPISGHATLYWYQQILGQGPKLLIQFQNNGVVDDSQLPKDRFSAERLKGVDSTLKIQPAKLEDSAVYLCASSLGGQGGYEQYFGPGTRLTVT.

The rearrangement joins TRBV6-5 to TRBJ1-2, with 9 bases matching TRBD1. The CDR3 length is 15 residues. The V gene's germline CDR1 is MNHEY and CDR2 SVGAGI. Trimming took 2 bases from V and 5 from J; bases not matched to a gene: 6. CDR3 DNA sequence: TGTGCCAGCAGTTACAATCTCGGGACAGGGTATGGCTACACCTTC. Its protein product is CASSYNLGTGYGYTF.

The chain combines TRBV25-1 with TRBJ2-7; 10 bases map to TRBD2. The CDR3 length is 16 residues. CDR1 MGHDK and CDR2 SYGVNS come from the germline V gene. V shed 6 bases, J shed 4 bases, and the junction held 12 bases outside the gene matches. This CDR3 is CASSPAGGLSSYEQYF. In DNA, the CDR3 is TGTGCCAGCAGCCCAGCGGGAGGGCTTTCTTCGTACGAGCAGTACTTC.

V usage is TRBV30 and J usage is TRBJ2-5; weak D call: TRBD1 (6 bases). Germline-derived CDR1 and CDR2 are GTSNPN and SVGIG (reference sequence). This CDR3 has 16 residues. V lost 0 bases and J lost 2, with 16 bases in between. This chain's CDR3 is CAWSVGGQREQETQYF. In DNA, the CDR3 is TGTGCCTGGAGTGTTGGTGGACAGCGCGAACAAGAGACCCAGTACTTC.

This clone has only one observation. V usage is TRBV28 and J usage is TRBJ1-1; D is possibly TRBD1 (5 bases). This CDR3 is 12 amino acids long. V shed 10 bases and J shed 1 base, with 10 bases lying between them. Germline CDR1 MDHEN, CDR2 SYDVKM. CDR3 region: CATGLANTEAFF. The CDR3 nucleotides are TGTGCCACGGGACTCGCGAACACTGAAGCTTTCTTT. The whole variable domain, filled in from reference TRBV28 and TRBJ1-1, reads DVKVTQSSRYLVKRTGEKVFLECVQDMDHENMFWYRQDPGLGLRLIYFSYDVKMKEKGDIPEGYSVSREKKERFSLILESASTNQTSMYLCATGLANTEAFFGQGTRLTVV.

Comment on this clone: Different DNA sequences within this sample yield the same CDR3. This chain links TRBV9 with TRBJ1-5, with a tentative D call TRBD1 (6 bases). CDR3 length: 15 amino acids. From germline, CDR1 is SGDLS and CDR2 YYNGEE. Deletions cut 3 bases from V and 3 bases from J, with 13 bases between. CDR3 loop: CASSAEQGINQPQHF. CDR3 in DNA: TGTGCCAGCAGCGCAGAGCAGGGGATCAATCAGCCCCAGCATTTT.

As regards this clone: The junction shows a germline mismatch at one end, possibly a read error. The chain couples TRBV7-9 to TRBJ2-3; 12 nucleotides align to TRBD2. CDR3 size: 19 residues. CDR1 is SEHNR, CDR2 FQNEAQ, per germline (reference sequence). The CDR3 protein is CSSSLYIGLGLAGSDTQYF. The CDR3 DNA is TGTTCCAGCAGCTTATACATCGGTTTAGGACTAGCGGGGTCAGATACGCAGTATTTT.